These T cell receptor beta chains were read from a single sample in a study of cytotoxic CD8 clonotypes in ibrutinib-treated CLL. Assay used: immunoSEQ multiplex PCR; TCRdb lists only in-frame clones, some missing. Of roughly 330,000 clones listed, roughly 70% are singletons. Sequencing was performed on PBMCs, taken after 36 months of ibrutinib treatment. Source of these receptors: a human donor with chronic lymphocytic leukemia. CDR3s include the opening cysteine and the closing phenylalanine or tryptophan. The D gene is left open where the match is weak. Clone size is shown for a subset of rows, as once, few, many or a class of expanded clone.

V gene	D gene	clone size	J gene	CDR3 protein	CDR3 DNA
TRBV5-1	TRBD2	few	TRBJ2-5	CASRPSGGNQETQYF	TGCGCCAGCAGGCCTAGCGGGGGGAACCAAGAGACCCAGTACTTC
TRBV27	.	.	TRBJ2-5	CASSSGETQYF	TGTGCCAGCAGTTCGGGAGAGACCCAGTACTTC
TRBV14	.	.	TRBJ1-6	CASSLRVAPLHF	TGTGCCAGCAGCCTACGGGTGGCACCCCTCCACTTT
TRBV28	.	.	TRBJ2-1	CASSSGDFWDEQFF	TGTGCCAGCAGTTCGGGAGACTTCTGGGATGAGCAGTTCTTC
TRBV6-4	.	.	TRBJ2-3	CASSDQLTDTQYF	TGTGCCAGCAGTGACCAACTAACAGATACGCAGTATTTT
TRBV27	.	.	TRBJ2-5	CASSPRGGGPETQYF	TGTGCCAGCAGTCCACGAGGGGGGGGGCCTGAGACCCAGTACTTC
TRBV29-1	.	.	TRBJ2-1	CSVRPRVLNEQFF	TGCAGCGTTCGCCCGAGAGTTTTGAATGAGCAGTTCTTC
TRBV2	TRBD2	.	TRBJ2-2	CASKGPGGPTGELFF	TGTGCCAGCAAGGGTCCGGGGGGGCCGACCGGGGAGCTGTTTTTT
TRBV7-9	TRBD1	.	TRBJ2-7	CASSFPGQGAYEQYF	TGTGCCAGCAGCTTCCCGGGACAGGGGGCCTACGAGCAGTACTTC
TRBV5-1	.	.	TRBJ2-6	CASGDGVGSGANVLTF	TGCGCCAGCGGCGACGGAGTTGGCTCTGGGGCCAACGTCCTGACTTTC
TRBV6-5	TRBD1	.	TRBJ2-1	CASSQNRGYNEQFF	TGTGCCAGCAGTCAAAACAGGGGATACAATGAGCAGTTCTTC
TRBV9	TRBD1	.	TRBJ2-1	CASSVDRGGNNEQFF	TGTGCCAGCAGCGTTGACAGGGGTGGAAACAATGAGCAGTTCTTC
TRBV6-5	.	.	TRBJ2-2	CASSYYRVSNTGELFF	TGTGCCAGCAGTTACTACAGGGTATCGAACACCGGGGAGCTGTTTTTT
TRBV6-5	.	.	TRBJ1-4	CASSLGRLNEKLFF	TGTGCCAGCAGCTTGGGACGGCTTAATGAAAAACTGTTTTTT
TRBV2	TRBD1	.	TRBJ2-1	CASEVTGFEQFF	TGTGCCAGCGAGGTGACAGGGTTTGAGCAGTTCTTC
TRBV4-2	TRBD1	.	TRBJ2-7	CASSQERSHNRGYEQYF	TGTGCCAGCAGCCAAGAGAGGTCCCATAACAGGGGTTACGAGCAGTACTTC
TRBV4-1	TRBD1	once	TRBJ1-1	CASIAGTGAGGAFF	TGCGCCAGCATAGCCGGGACAGGGGCCGGTGGAGCTTTCTTT
TRBV18	TRBD1	.	TRBJ1-2	CASSPAGGYYYGYTF	TGTGCCAGCTCACCAGCAGGGGGCTATTACTATGGCTACACCTTC
TRBV19	.	few	TRBJ1-2	CASSIYRMEGYTF	TGTGCCAGTAGTATCTACAGAATGGAAGGCTACACCTTC
TRBV9	.	.	TRBJ2-5	CASSRDLQETQYF	TGTGCCAGCAGCCGGGACCTACAAGAGACCCAGTACTTC
TRBV11-3	TRBD2	.	TRBJ2-2	CASSFAGVSPGELFF	TGTGCCAGCAGCTTCGCGGGAGTGAGCCCCGGGGAGCTGTTTTTT
TRBV29-1	TRBD2	.	TRBJ2-1	CSVIAGTYNEQFF	TGCAGCGTAATAGCGGGTACTTACAATGAGCAGTTCTTC
TRBV18	.	.	TRBJ2-6	CASSPPQGAVSGANVLTF	TGTGCCAGCTCACCACCCCAGGGCGCCGTCTCTGGGGCCAACGTCCTGACTTTC
TRBV10-2	.	many	TRBJ2-6	CASSGRSGANVLTF	TGCGCCAGCAGTGGGAGATCTGGGGCCAACGTCCTGACTTTC